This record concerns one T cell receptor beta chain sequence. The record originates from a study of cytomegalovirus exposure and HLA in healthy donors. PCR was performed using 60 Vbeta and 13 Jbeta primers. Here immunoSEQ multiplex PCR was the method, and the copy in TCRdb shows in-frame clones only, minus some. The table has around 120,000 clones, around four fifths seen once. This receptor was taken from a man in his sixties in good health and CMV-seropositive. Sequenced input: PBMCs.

The CDR3 loop reads CASSPGGRETQYF. The CDR3 DNA reads TGTGCCAGCAGCCCGGGGGGCCGGGAGACCCAGTACTTC. This chain connects TRBV7-3 to TRBJ2-5; D is possibly TRBD2 (7 bases). This CDR3 comprises 13 residues. Germline V gene lookup returns CDR1 SGHTA and CDR2 FQGTGA. V was cut by 5 bases and J by 5 bases, with 12 bases left in between.